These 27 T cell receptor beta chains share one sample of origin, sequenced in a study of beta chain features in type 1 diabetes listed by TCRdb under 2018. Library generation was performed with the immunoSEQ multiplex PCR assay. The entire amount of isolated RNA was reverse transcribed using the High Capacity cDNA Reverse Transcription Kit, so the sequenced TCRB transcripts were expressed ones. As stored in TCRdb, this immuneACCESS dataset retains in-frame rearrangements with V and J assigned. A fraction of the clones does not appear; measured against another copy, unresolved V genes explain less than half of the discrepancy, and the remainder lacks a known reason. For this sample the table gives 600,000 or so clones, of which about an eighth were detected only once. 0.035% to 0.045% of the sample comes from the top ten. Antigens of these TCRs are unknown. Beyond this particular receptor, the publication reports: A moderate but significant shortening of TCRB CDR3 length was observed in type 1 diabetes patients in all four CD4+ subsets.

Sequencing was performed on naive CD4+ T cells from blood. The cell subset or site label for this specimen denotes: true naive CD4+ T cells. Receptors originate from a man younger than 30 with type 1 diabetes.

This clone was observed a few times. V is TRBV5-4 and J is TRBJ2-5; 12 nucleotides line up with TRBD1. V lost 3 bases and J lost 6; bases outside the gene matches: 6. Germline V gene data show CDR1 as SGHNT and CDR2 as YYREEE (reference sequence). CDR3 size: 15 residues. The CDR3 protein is CASSSGQGAPKTQYF. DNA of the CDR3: TGTGCCAGCAGCTCGGGACAGGGGGCGCCAAAGACCCAGTACTTC.

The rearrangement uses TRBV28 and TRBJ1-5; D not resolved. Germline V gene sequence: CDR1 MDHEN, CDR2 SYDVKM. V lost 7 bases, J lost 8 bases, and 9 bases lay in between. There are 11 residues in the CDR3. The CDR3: CASMVEEPQHF. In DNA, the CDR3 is TGTGCCAGCATGGTGGAGGAGCCCCAGCATTTT. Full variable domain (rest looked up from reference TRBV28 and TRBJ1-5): DVKVTQSSRYLVKRTGEKVFLECVQDMDHENMFWYRQDPGLGLRLIYFSYDVKMKEKGDIPEGYSVSREKKERFSLILESASTNQTSMYLCASMVEEPQHFGDGTRLSIL.

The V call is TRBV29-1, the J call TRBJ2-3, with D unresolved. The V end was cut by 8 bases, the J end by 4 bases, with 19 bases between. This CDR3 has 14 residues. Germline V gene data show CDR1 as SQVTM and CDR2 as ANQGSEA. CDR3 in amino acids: CSPAQLIQADTQYF. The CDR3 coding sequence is TGCAGCCCAGCGCAACTCATCCAGGCAGATACGCAGTATTTT.

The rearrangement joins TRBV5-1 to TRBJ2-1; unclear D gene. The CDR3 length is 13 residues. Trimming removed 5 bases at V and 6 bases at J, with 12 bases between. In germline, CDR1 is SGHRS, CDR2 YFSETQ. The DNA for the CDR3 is TGCGCCAGCAGTCGGGCCTACGGCAATGAGCAGTTCTTC. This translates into CASSRAYGNEQFF.

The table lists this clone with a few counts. CDR3 coding DNA: TGTGCCAGCAGCTTGGCTCGTATAGAAGATGGCTACACCTTC. This translates into CASSLARIEDGYTF. The chain is built from TRBV5-4 and TRBJ1-2; unclear D gene. Germline values: CDR1 SGHNT, CDR2 YYREEE (reference sequence). This CDR3 is built from 14 residues. V dropped 0 bases and J dropped 6 bases, with 12 bases sitting between them.

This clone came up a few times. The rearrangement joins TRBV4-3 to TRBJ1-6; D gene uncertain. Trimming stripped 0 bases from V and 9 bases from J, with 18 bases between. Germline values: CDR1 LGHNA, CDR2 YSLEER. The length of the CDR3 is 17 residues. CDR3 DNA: TGCGCCAGCAGCCAAGATAGTGGGCCTTCGTCCCTTTCACCCCTCCACTTT. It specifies CASSQDSGPSSLSPLHF.

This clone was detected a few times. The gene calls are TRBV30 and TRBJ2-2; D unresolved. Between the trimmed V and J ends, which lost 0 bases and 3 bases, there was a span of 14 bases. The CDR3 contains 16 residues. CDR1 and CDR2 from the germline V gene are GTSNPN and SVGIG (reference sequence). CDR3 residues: CAWSVSLLKDTGELFF. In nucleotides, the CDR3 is TGTGCCTGGAGTGTCAGCCTCCTTAAGGACACCGGGGAGCTGTTTTTT.

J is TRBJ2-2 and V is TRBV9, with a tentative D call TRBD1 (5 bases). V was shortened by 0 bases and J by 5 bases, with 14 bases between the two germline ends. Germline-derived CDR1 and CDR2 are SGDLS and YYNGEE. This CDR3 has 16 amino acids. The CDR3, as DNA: TGTGCCAGCAGCGTAGCAGGCAGGGTAGGAACCGGGGAGCTGTTTTTT. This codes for CASSVAGRVGTGELFF.

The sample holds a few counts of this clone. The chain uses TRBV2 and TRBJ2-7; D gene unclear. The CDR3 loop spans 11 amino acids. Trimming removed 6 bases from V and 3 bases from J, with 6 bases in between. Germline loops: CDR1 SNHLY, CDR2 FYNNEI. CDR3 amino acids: CASRYSYEQYF. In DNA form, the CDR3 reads TGTGCCAGCAGATACAGCTACGAGCAGTACTTC.

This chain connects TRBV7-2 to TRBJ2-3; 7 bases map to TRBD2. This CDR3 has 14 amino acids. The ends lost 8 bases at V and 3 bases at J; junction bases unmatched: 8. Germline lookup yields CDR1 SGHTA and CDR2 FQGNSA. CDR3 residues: CASGERGVTDTQYF. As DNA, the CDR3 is TGTGCCAGCGGAGAGCGGGGAGTAACAGATACGCAGTATTTT.

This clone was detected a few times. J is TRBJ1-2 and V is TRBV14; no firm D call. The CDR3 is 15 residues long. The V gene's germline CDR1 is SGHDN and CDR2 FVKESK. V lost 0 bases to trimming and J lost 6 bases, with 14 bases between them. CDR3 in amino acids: CASSQEMWGSHGYTF. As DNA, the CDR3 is TGTGCCAGCAGCCAAGAGATGTGGGGATCCCATGGCTACACCTTC.

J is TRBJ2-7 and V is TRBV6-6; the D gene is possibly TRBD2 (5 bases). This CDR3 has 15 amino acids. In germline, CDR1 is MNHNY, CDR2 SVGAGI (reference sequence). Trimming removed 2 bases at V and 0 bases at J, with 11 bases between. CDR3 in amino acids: CASSYVAGPSYEQYF. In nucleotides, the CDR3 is TGTGCCAGCAGTTACGTGGCGGGTCCCTCCTACGAGCAGTACTTC.

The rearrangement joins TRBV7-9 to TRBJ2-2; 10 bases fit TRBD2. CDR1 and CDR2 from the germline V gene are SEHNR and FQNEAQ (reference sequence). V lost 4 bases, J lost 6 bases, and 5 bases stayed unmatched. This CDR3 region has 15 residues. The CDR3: CASSSLAGVAGELFF. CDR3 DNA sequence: TGTGCCAGCAGCTCCCTAGCGGGAGTTGCCGGGGAGCTGTTTTTT.

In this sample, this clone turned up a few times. In nucleotides, the CDR3 is TGTGCCAGCAGCCCTGATTTGGGTGGGGCCGGAAACACCATATATTTT. Protein product: CASSPDLGGAGNTIYF. The rearrangement uses TRBV11-2 and TRBJ1-3, with D perhaps TRBD1 (5 bases). The germline gives CDR1 SGHAT, CDR2 FQNNGV. V shed 5 bases and J shed 4 bases, with 18 bases lying between them. This CDR3 is 16 amino acids long.

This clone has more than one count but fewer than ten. The chain's CDR3 is CAVIGGGPGDTQYF. For the CDR3, the DNA is TGCGCCGTAATCGGGGGGGGACCGGGAGATACGCAGTATTTT. This chain connects TRBV10-2 to TRBJ2-3; 8 bases are a match to TRBD2. The CDR3 has 14 residues. Germline V CDR1 and CDR2: WSHSY, SAAADI. Trimming removed 11 bases from V and 5 bases from J; junction bases left unmatched: 12.

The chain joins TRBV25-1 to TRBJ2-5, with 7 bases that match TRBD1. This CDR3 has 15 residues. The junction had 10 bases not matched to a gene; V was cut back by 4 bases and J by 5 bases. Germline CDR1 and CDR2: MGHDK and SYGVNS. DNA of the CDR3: TGTGCCAGCAGTGGGACAGGCCGGCGCCGGGAGACCCAGTACTTC. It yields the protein CASSGTGRRRETQYF. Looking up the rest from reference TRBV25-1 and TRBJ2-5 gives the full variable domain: EADIYQTPRYLVIGTGKKITLECSQTMGHDKMYWYQQDPGMELHLIHYSYGVNSTEKGDLSSESTVSRIRTEHFPLTLESARPSHTSQYLCASSGTGRRRETQYFGPGTRLLVL.

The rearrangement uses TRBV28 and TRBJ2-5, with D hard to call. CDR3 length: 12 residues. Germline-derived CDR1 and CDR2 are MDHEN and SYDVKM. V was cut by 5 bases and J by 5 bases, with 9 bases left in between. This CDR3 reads CASSDINETQYF. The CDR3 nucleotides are TGTGCCAGCAGTGACATCAATGAGACCCAGTACTTC.

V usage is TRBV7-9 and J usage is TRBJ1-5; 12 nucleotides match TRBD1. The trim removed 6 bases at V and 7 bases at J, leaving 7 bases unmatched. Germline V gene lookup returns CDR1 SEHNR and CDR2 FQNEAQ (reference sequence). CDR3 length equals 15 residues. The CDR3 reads CASRGQGASLQPQHF. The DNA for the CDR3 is TGTGCCAGCAGGGGACAGGGGGCTTCCCTGCAGCCCCAGCATTTT.

Here the CDR3 reads CASRPQDQQGYTF. Here the CDR3 DNA reads TGCGCCAGCAGACCACAGGACCAGCAGGGCTACACCTTC. The chain links TRBV5-1 to TRBJ1-2, with D possibly TRBD1 on 5 matching bases. The CDR3 sequence is 13 residues long. The germline CDR1 and CDR2 sequences are SGHRS and YFSETQ. Trimming cost V 5 bases and J 8 bases, with 16 bases left between them.

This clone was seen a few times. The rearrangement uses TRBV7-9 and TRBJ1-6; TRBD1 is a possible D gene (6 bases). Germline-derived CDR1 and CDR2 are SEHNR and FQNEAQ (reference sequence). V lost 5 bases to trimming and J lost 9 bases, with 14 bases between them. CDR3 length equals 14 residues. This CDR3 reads CASSLEGGASPLHF. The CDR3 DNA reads TGTGCCAGCAGCCTCGAGGGGGGCGCTTCACCCCTCCACTTT.

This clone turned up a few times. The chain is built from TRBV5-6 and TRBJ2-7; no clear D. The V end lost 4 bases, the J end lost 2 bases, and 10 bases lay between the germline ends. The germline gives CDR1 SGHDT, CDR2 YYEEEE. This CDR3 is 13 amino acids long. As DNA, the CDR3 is TGTGCCAGCAGCATACTTGGGACCTACGAGCAGTACTTC. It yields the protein CASSILGTYEQYF.

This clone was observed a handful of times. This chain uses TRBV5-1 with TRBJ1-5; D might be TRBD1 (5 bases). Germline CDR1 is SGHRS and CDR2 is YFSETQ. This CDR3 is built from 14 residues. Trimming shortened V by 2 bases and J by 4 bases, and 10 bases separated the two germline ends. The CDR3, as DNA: TGCGCCAGCAGCTTCGACAGTACGAATCAGCCCCAGCATTTT. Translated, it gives CASSFDSTNQPQHF. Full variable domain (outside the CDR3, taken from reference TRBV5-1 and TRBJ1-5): KAGVTQTPRYLIKTRGQQVTLSCSPISGHRSVSWYQQTPGQGLQFLFEYFSETQRNKGNFPGRFSGRQFSNSRSEMNVSTLELGDSALYLCASSFDSTNQPQHFGDGTRLSIL.

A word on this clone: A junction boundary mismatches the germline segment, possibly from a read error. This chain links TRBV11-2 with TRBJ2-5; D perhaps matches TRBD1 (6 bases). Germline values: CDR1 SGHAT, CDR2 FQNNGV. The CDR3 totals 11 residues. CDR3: CASSLTGTPYF. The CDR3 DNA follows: TGTGCCAGCAGCTTAACAGGGACCCCGTACTTC. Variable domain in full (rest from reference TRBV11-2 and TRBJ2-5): EAGVAQSPRYKIIEKRQSVAFWCNPISGHATLYWYQQILGQGPKLLIQFQNNGVVDDSQLPKDRFSAERLKGVDSTLKIQPAKLEDSAVYLCASSLTGTPYFGPGTRLLVL.

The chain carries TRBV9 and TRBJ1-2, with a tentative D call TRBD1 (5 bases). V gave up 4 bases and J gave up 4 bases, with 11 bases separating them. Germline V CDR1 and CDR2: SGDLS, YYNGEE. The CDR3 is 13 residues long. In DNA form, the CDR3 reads TGTGCCAGCAGCCCGGGGGGGTCCTATGGCTACACCTTC. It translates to CASSPGGSYGYTF.

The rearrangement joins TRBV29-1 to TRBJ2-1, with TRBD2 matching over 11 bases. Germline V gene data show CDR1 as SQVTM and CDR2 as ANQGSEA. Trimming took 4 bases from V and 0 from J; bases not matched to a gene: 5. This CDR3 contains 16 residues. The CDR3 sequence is CSVVRLAGSSYNEQFF. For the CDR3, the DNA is TGCAGCGTTGTTAGACTAGCGGGGAGCTCCTACAATGAGCAGTTCTTC.

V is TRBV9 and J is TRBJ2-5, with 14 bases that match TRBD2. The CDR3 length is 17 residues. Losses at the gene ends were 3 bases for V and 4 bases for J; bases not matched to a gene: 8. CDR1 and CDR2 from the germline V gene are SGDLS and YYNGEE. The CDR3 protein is CASSAGTSGGRGETQYF. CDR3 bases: TGTGCCAGCAGCGCAGGGACTAGCGGGGGAAGAGGAGAGACCCAGTACTTC.

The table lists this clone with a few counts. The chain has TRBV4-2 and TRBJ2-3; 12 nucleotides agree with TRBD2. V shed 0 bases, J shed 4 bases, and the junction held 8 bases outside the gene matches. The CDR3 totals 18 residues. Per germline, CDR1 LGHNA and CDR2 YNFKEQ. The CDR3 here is CASSQDRLAGVPPDTQYF. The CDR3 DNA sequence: TGTGCCAGCAGCCAAGATCGACTAGCGGGGGTCCCACCAGATACGCAGTATTTT.